These T cell receptor beta chains were read from a single sample in a study of blood T cell repertoires in COVID-19. Sequencing was performed with immunoSEQ multiplex PCR; in TCRdb, only in-frame clones are kept and a portion is missing. The table shows 150,000 or so clones, with more than 75% occurring only once. Sequenced input: PBMCs or T cells enriched from blood (not recorded which). The source of these receptors is a man between 35 and 55 years old who had recovered from COVID-19. The CDR3 runs from the conserved cysteine through the conserved F or W.

v_call: TRBV5-1; cdr3_aa: CASSSGQFYYGYTF
v_call: TRBV13; cdr3_aa: CASSPQGDGYTF
v_call: TRBV19; cdr3_aa: CASRERDRVYGYTF
v_call: TRBV6-5; cdr3_aa: CASSRAGGPNEQFF
v_call: TRBV7-8; cdr3_aa: CASSLGVQGQNTEAFF
v_call: TRBV30; cdr3_aa: CAWSALWTGAGQPQHF
v_call: TRBV9; cdr3_aa: CASTAGTGDEKLFF
v_call: TRBV7-3; cdr3_aa: CASSPRTSGFTDTQYF
v_call: TRBV5-1; cdr3_aa: CASLGGGGGYTF
v_call: TRBV29-1; cdr3_aa: CSVKGAGNTIYF
v_call: TRBV27; cdr3_aa: CASSARGVLYEQYF
v_call: TRBV7-2; cdr3_aa: CASSPTTGLGGYTF
v_call: TRBV6-1; cdr3_aa: CASSEVGYGYTF
v_call: TRBV7-6; cdr3_aa: CASSSQGADGYTF
v_call: TRBV19; cdr3_aa: CASSRGSNQPQHF
v_call: TRBV10-3; cdr3_aa: CAISVEDLNTEAFF
v_call: TRBV12-3/TRBV12-4; cdr3_aa: CASSLAGVRLQYF
v_call: TRBV19; cdr3_aa: CASTVRPGGNGYTF
v_call: TRBV19; cdr3_aa: CASKRTGYLATNEKLFF
v_call: TRBV4-2; cdr3_aa: CASSQDLARGEETQYF
v_call: TRBV5-1; cdr3_aa: CASSLARRVSNEKLFF
v_call: TRBV6-5; cdr3_aa: CASRGRVVYGYTF
v_call: TRBV4-1; cdr3_aa: CASSQDPLGQGAYGYTF
v_call: TRBV5-1; cdr3_aa: CASSSGTDTQYF
v_call: TRBV19; cdr3_aa: CASSPMRVGGNTEAFF
v_call: TRBV30; cdr3_aa: CAWSLVGGATEAFF
v_call: TRBV7-6; cdr3_aa: CASSTTRGALENTQYF
v_call: TRBV5-4; cdr3_aa: CASSLWVPGNTEAFF